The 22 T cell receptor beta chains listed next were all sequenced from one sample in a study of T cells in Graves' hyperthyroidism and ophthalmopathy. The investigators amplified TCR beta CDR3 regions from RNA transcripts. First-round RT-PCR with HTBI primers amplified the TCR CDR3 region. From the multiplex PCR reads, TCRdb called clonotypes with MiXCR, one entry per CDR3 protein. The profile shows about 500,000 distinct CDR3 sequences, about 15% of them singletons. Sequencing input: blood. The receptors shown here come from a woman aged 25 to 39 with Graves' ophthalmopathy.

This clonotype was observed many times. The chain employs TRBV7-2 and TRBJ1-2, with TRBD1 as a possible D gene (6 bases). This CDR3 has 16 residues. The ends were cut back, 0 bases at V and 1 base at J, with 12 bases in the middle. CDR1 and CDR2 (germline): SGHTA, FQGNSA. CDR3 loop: CASSLAPGQRNYGYTF. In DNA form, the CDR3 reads TGTGCCAGCAGCTTAGCGCCCGGACAGCGTAACTATGGCTACACCTTC. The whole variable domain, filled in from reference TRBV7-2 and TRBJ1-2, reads GAGVSQSPSNKVTEKGKDVELRCDPISGHTALYWYRQSLGQGLEFLIYFQGNSAPDKSGLPSDRFSAERTGGSVSTLTIQRTQQEDSAVYLCASSLAPGQRNYGYTFGSGTRLTVV.

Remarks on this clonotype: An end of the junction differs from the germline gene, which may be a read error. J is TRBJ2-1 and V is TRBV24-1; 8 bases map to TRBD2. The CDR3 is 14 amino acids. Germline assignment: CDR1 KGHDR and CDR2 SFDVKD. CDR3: CASSLSRLAGWAFF. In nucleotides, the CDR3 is TGTGCCAGCAGTTTATCGAGGCTAGCGGGCTGGGCGTTCTTC.

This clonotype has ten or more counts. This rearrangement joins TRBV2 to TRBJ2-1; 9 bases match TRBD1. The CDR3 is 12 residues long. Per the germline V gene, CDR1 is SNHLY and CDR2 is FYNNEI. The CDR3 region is CGGQGIYNEQFF. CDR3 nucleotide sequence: TGTGGCGGACAGGGGATTTACAATGAGCAGTTCTTC. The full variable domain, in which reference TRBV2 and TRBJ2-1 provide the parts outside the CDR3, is EPEVTQTPSHQVTQMGQEVILRCVPISNHLYFYWYRQILGQKVEFLVSFYNNEISEKSEIFDDQFSVERPDGSNFTLKIRSTKLEDSAMYFCGGQGIYNEQFFGPGTRLTVL.

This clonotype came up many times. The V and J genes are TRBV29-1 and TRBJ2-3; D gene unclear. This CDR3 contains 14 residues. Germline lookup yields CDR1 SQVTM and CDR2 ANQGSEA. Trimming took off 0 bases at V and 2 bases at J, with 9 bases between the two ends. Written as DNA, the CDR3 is TGCAGCGTTGAAGAGGTGGGAAACACAGATACGCAGTATTTT. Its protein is CSVEEVGNTDTQYF.

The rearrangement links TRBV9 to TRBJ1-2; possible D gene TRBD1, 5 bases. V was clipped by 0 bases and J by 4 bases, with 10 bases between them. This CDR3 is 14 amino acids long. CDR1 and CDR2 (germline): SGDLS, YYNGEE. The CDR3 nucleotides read TGTGCCAGCAGCGTAGACGGGGCCTCCTATGGCTACACCTTC. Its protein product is CASSVDGASYGYTF.

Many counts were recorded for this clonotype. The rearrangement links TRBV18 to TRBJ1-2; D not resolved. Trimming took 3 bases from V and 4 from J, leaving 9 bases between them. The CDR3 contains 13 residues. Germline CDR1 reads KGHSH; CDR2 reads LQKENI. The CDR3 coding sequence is TGTGCCAGCTCACCGGGCGGAACCTATGGCTACACCTTC. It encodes CASSPGGTYGYTF.

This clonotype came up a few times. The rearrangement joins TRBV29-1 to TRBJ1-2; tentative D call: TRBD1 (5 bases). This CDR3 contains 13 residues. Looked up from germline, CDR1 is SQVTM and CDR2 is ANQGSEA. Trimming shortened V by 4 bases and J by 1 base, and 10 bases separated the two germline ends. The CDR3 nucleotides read TGCAGCGTTGCAGGGATAGTTAACTATGGCTACACCTTC. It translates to CSVAGIVNYGYTF.

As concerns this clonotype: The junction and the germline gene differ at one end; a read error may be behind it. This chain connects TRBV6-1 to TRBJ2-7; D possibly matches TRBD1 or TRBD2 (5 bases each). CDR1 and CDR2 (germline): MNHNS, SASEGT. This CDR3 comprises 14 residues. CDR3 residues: CASREVGPTAEQYF. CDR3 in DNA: TGTGCCAGCAGGGAAGTGGGACCGACTGCGGAGCAGTACTTC.

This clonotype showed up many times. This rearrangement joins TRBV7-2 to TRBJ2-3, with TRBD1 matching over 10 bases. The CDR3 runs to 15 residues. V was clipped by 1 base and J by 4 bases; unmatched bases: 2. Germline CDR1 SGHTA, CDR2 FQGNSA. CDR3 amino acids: CASSLVGTGADTQYF. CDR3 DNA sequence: TGTGCCAGCAGCTTAGTTGGGACAGGGGCAGATACGCAGTATTTT. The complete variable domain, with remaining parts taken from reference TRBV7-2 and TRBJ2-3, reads GAGVSQSPSNKVTEKGKDVELRCDPISGHTALYWYRQSLGQGLEFLIYFQGNSAPDKSGLPSDRFSAERTGGSVSTLTIQRTQQEDSAVYLCASSLVGTGADTQYFGPGTRLTVL.

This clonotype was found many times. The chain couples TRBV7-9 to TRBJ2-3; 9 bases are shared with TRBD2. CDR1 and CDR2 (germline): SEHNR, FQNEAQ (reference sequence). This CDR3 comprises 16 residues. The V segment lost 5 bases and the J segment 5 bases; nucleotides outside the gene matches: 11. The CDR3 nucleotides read TGTGCCAGCAGCGACCTCCTTGCGCGGGAGGGAGATACGCAGTATTTT. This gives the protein CASSDLLAREGDTQYF.

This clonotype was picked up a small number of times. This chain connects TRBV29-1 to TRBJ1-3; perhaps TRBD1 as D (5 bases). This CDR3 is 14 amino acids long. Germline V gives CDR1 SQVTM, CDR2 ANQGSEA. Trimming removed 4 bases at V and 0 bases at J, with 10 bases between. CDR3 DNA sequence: TGCAGCGTTGGAGCCGGGACCTCTGGAAACACCATATATTTT. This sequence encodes CSVGAGTSGNTIYF.

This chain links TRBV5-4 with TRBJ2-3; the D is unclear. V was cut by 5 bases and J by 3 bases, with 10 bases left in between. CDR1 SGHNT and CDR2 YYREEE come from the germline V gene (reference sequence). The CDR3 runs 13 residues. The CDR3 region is CASRNRVTDTQYF. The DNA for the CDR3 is TGTGCCAGCAGGAATCGGGTGACAGATACGCAGTATTTT.

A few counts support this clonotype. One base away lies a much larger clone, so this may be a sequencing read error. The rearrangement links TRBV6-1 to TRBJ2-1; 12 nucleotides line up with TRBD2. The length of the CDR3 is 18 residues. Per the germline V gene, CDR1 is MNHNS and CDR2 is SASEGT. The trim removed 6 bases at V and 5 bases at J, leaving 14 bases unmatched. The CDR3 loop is CASSRASGRAGLHNEQFF. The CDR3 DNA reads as TGTGCCAGCAGCCGCGCTAGCGGGAGGGCAGGATTACACAATGAGCAGTTCTTC.

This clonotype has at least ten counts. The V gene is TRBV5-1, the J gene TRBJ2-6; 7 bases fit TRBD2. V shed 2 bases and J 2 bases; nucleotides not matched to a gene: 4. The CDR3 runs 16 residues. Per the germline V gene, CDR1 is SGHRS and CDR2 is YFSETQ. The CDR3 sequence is CASSLRGTTGANVLTF. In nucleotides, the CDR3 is TGCGCCAGCAGCTTAAGAGGGACTACTGGGGCCAACGTCCTGACTTTC.

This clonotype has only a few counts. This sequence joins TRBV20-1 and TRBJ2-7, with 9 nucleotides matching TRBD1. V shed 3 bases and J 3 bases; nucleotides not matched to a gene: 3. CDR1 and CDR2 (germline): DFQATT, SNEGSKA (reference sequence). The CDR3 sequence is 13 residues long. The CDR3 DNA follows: TGCAGTGCTAGTCCGACAGGGGGCTACGAGCAGTACTTC. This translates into CSASPTGGYEQYF.

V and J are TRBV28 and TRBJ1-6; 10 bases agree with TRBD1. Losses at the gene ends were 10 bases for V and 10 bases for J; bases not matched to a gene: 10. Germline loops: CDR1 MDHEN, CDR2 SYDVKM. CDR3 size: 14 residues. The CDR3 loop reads CAISGTGVVSPLHF. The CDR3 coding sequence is TGTGCCATCTCCGGGACAGGGGTTGTGTCACCCCTCCACTTT.

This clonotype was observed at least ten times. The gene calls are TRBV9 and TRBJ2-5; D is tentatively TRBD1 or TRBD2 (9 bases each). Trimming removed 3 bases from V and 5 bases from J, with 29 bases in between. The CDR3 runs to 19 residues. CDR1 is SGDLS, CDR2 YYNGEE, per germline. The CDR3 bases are TGTGCCAGCAGCGACCCACAGGGGGCCGGGACTAGCCTGTATGAGACCCAGTACTTC. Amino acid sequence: CASSDPQGAGTSLYETQYF.

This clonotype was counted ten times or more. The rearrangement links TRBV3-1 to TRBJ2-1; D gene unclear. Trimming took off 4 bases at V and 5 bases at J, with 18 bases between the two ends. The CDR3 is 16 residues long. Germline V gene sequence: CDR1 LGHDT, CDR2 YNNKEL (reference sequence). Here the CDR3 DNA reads TGTGCCAGCAGCCTCCCGCTAGTCTCTGGAGACAATGAGCAGTTCTTC. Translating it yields CASSLPLVSGDNEQFF.

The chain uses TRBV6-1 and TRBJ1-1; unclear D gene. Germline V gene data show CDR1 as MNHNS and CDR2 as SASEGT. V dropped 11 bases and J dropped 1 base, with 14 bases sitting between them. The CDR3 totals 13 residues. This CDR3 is CAARGPGNTEAFF. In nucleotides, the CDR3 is TGTGCCGCCCGAGGGCCAGGGAACACTGAAGCTTTCTTT.

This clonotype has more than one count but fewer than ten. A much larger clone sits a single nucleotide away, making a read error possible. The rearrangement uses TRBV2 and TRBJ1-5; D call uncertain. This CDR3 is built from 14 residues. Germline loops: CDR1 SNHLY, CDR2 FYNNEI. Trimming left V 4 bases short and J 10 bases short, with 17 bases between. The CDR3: CASSVEYQSTPQHF. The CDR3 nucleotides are TGTGCCAGCAGTGTGGAGTACCAGTCTACACCCCAGCATTTT.

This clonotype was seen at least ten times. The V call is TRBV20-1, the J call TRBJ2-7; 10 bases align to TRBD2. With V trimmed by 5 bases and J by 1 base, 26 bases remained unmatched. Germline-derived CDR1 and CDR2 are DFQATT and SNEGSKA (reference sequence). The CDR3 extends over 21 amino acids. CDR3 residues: CSAQLFTTDRTLAGGSYEQYF. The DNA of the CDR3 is TGCAGTGCTCAACTTTTTACAACGGACAGAACTTTAGCGGGAGGTTCCTACGAGCAGTACTTC.

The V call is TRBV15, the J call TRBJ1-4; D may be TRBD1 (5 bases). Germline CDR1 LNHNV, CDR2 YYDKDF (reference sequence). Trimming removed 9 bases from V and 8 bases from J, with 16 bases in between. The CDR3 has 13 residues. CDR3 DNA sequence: TGTGCCACAACACCGGGACCGCACGAAAAACTGTTTTTT. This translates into CATTPGPHEKLFF.